A selection of T cell receptor beta chains follows, all from one sample in a study of cytomegalovirus exposure and HLA in healthy donors. TCRdb's table, derived via immunoSEQ multiplex PCR, lists solely in-frame clones and lacks some. The repertoire holds around 160,000 clones, with 88% as singletons. The sequenced sample consisted of PBMCs. The receptors were gathered from a man younger than 35 in good health and CMV-seronegative. The CDR3 runs from the conserved cysteine through the conserved F or W. Fields, in order: clone size, D gene, V gene, J gene, CDR3 protein, CDR3 DNA. The D gene is left open where the match is weak. A row's size may be missing; if present it is once, few, many or a size class.

size: .
D: TRBD1
V: TRBV6-1
J: TRBJ1-2
CDR3: CASSATGTGSKGYTF
DNA: TGTGCCAGCAGTGCTACCGGGACAGGGTCTAAGGGCTACACCTTC

size: .
D: .
V: TRBV7-9
J: TRBJ1-5
CDR3: CASSSGQSNSNQPQHF
DNA: TGTGCCAGCAGCTCAGGACAGTCAAATAGCAATCAGCCCCAGCATTTT

size: .
D: .
V: TRBV10-3
J: TRBJ2-5
CDR3: CAIGAGYQETQYF
DNA: TGTGCCATCGGGGCGGGATACCAAGAGACCCAGTACTTC

size: once
D: .
V: TRBV27
J: TRBJ1-5
CDR3: CASSLDGLGQPQHF
DNA: TGTGCCAGCAGTTTAGACGGACTGGGGCAGCCCCAGCATTTT

size: .
D: .
V: TRBV2
J: TRBJ1-2
CDR3: CASSGGRWGYTF
DNA: TGTGCCAGCAGTGGAGGGCGCTGGGGCTACACCTTC

size: .
D: TRBD2
V: TRBV28
J: TRBJ2-3
CDR3: CASSFPLSGTRGTDTQYF
DNA: TGTGCCAGCAGTTTCCCCCTCTCCGGGACTAGAGGCACAGATACGCAGTATTTT

size: once
D: .
V: TRBV7-2
J: TRBJ2-3
CDR3: CASSPLVAVSTDTQYF
DNA: TGTGCCAGCAGCCCACTAGTGGCGGTTAGCACAGATACGCAGTATTTT

size: .
D: TRBD2
V: TRBV4-3
J: TRBJ2-1
CDR3: CASSQEGGLAVNEQFF
DNA: TGCGCCAGCAGCCAAGAGGGCGGACTAGCGGTAAATGAGCAGTTCTTC

size: .
D: .
V: TRBV15
J: TRBJ2-1
CDR3: CATSRVAAESSYNEQFF
DNA: TGTGCCACCAGCAGAGTAGCAGCGGAAAGCTCCTACAATGAGCAGTTCTTC

size: .
D: .
V: TRBV28
J: TRBJ1-3
CDR3: CASSFLRPRRGGNTIYF
DNA: TGTGCCAGCAGTTTTCTACGGCCTCGACGGGGAGGAAACACCATATATTTT

size: once
D: TRBD2
V: TRBV4-1
J: TRBJ2-5
CDR3: CASSPLAENWETQYF
DNA: TGCGCCAGCAGCCCTCTAGCGGAAAATTGGGAGACCCAGTACTTC

size: .
D: .
V: TRBV18
J: TRBJ1-3
CDR3: CASSPLLETYNSGNTIYF
DNA: TGTGCCAGCTCACCCCTGCTGGAGACCTACAACTCTGGAAACACCATATATTTT

size: .
D: TRBD1
V: TRBV15
J: TRBJ1-1
CDR3: CATSTRDREKAFF
DNA: TGTGCCACCAGCACCCGAGACAGGGAGAAAGCTTTCTTT

size: .
D: .
V: TRBV19
J: TRBJ1-5
CDR3: CASSGGRDWYQPQHF
DNA: TGTGCCAGTAGTGGGGGTCGGGACTGGTATCAGCCCCAGCATTTT

size: .
D: .
V: TRBV27
J: TRBJ2-7
CDR3: CASSFRLAYEQYF
DNA: TGTGCCAGCAGTTTTCGACTAGCCTACGAGCAGTACTTC

size: .
D: TRBD2
V: TRBV6-5
J: TRBJ2-1
CDR3: CASSPLAGGANEQFF
DNA: TGTGCCAGCAGCCCACTAGCGGGGGGGGCCAATGAGCAGTTCTTC

size: .
D: .
V: TRBV6-5
J: TRBJ1-2
CDR3: CASSYSTGASGYTF
DNA: TGTGCCAGCAGTTACTCAACGGGAGCTAGTGGCTACACCTTC

size: .
D: TRBD1
V: TRBV5-4
J: TRBJ1-1
CDR3: CASSLGTGFTEAFF
DNA: TGTGCCAGCAGCTTGGGGACAGGGTTCACTGAAGCTTTCTTT

size: .
D: TRBD1
V: TRBV27
J: TRBJ1-1
CDR3: CASSLLTGGGVNAEAFF
DNA: TGTGCCAGCAGTTTATTAACAGGGGGCGGCGTGAACGCTGAAGCTTTCTTT

size: once
D: .
V: TRBV6-1
J: TRBJ2-2
CDR3: CASRERGVRTGELFF
DNA: TGTGCCAGCAGGGAAAGGGGCGTCCGAACCGGGGAGCTGTTTTTT

size: few
D: .
V: TRBV10-2
J: TRBJ2-7
CDR3: CASAPLGAAATYEQYF
DNA: TGCGCCAGCGCGCCCCTTGGGGCGGCCGCCACCTACGAGCAGTACTTC

size: .
D: .
V: TRBV6-6
J: TRBJ2-1
CDR3: CASSYGRGAYNEQFF
DNA: TGTGCCAGCAGTTACGGCAGGGGTGCCTACAATGAGCAGTTCTTC

size: .
D: .
V: TRBV7-2
J: TRBJ2-7
CDR3: CASSLVQGPYEQYF
DNA: TGTGCCAGCAGCTTAGTTCAGGGGCCCTACGAGCAGTACTTC

size: .
D: TRBD2
V: TRBV2
J: TRBJ2-7
CDR3: CASSEASGSSYEQYF
DNA: TGTGCCAGCAGTGAGGCTAGCGGGAGTTCCTACGAGCAGTACTTC

size: .
D: .
V: TRBV6-6
J: TRBJ1-2
CDR3: CASSSGVFYGYTF
DNA: TGTGCCAGCAGTTCCGGGGTTTTCTATGGCTACACCTTC

size: .
D: .
V: TRBV5-1
J: TRBJ2-2
CDR3: CASSLGQPLTGELFF
DNA: TGCGCCAGCAGCTTGGGACAGCCACTCACCGGGGAGCTGTTTTTT

size: .
D: .
V: TRBV7-8
J: TRBJ2-5
CDR3: CASSRTDEYQETQYF
DNA: TGTGCCAGCAGCCGGACAGATGAGTACCAAGAGACCCAGTACTTC

size: .
D: TRBD2
V: TRBV29-1
J: TRBJ2-5
CDR3: CSVGTRRGQETQYF
DNA: TGCAGCGTTGGGACTAGGAGAGGACAAGAGACCCAGTACTTC

size: .
D: .
V: TRBV28
J: TRBJ2-7
CDR3: CASSAGRTGEQYF
DNA: TGTGCCAGCAGTGCGGGCAGGACCGGCGAGCAGTACTTC

size: .
D: TRBD1
V: TRBV27
J: TRBJ1-4
CDR3: CASSPNRDRPIGLFF
DNA: TGTGCCAGCAGTCCCAACCGGGACAGGCCCATCGGGTTGTTTTTT

size: once
D: .
V: TRBV29-1
J: TRBJ1-6
CDR3: CSAGDRENSPLHF
DNA: TGCAGCGCGGGAGACCGGGAGAATTCACCCCTCCACTTT

size: .
D: TRBD2
V: TRBV19
J: TRBJ2-5
CDR3: CASSGLAETQYF
DNA: TGTGCCAGTTCCGGACTAGCGGAGACCCAGTACTTC

size: .
D: TRBD2
V: TRBV7-9
J: TRBJ2-1
CDR3: CASSSTRGRLAGYYNEQFF
DNA: TGTGCCAGCAGCTCCACTAGGGGTCGTCTAGCGGGGTACTACAATGAGCAGTTCTTC

size: .
D: TRBD1
V: TRBV7-9
J: TRBJ1-3
CDR3: CASSQPTGGNTIYF
DNA: TGTGCCAGCAGCCAACCGACAGGGGGAAACACCATATATTTT

size: .
D: .
V: TRBV7-9
J: TRBJ2-5
CDR3: CASYGFERSQETQYF
DNA: TGTGCCAGCTACGGGTTTGAGAGGTCTCAAGAGACCCAGTACTTC

size: .
D: TRBD1
V: TRBV6-1
J: TRBJ1-2
CDR3: CASTEQGNGYTF
DNA: TGTGCCAGCACTGAACAGGGGAATGGCTACACCTTC

size: .
D: .
V: TRBV27
J: TRBJ2-1
CDR3: CASSFLSYNEQFF
DNA: TGTGCCAGCAGTTTTTTGTCTTACAATGAGCAGTTCTTC

size: .
D: TRBD2
V: TRBV14
J: TRBJ2-3
CDR3: CASSQYRTSGGPQDTQYF
DNA: TGTGCCAGCAGCCAGTACCGGACTAGCGGGGGGCCCCAGGATACGCAGTATTTT

size: .
D: TRBD1
V: TRBV6-5
J: TRBJ2-1
CDR3: CASSYSGTDYNEQFF
DNA: TGTGCCAGCAGTTACTCTGGGACAGATTACAATGAGCAGTTCTTC

size: .
D: .
V: TRBV10-1
J: TRBJ2-5
CDR3: CASSPGLGSGETQYF
DNA: TGCGCCAGCAGCCCCGGATTGGGGAGCGGGGAGACCCAGTACTTC

size: .
D: TRBD2
V: TRBV28
J: TRBJ2-7
CDR3: CASRLAVSSYEQYF
DNA: TGTGCCAGCCGACTAGCGGTTAGCTCCTACGAGCAGTACTTC